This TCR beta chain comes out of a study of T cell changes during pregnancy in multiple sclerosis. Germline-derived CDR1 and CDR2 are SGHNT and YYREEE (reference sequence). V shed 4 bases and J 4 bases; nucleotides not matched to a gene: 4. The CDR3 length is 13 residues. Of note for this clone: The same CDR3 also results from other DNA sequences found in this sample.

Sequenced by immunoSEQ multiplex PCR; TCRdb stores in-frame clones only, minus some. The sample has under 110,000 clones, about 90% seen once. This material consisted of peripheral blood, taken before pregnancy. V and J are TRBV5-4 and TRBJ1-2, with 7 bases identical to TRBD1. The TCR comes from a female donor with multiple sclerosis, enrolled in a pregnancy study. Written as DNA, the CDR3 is TGTGCCAGCAGCCGGGGACAGATCTATGGCTACACCTTC. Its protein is CASSRGQIYGYTF.